The rows below give T cell receptor beta chains drawn from one sample of a study of T-cell memory formation after mild COVID-19. TCRdb independently ran MiXCR on the 5' RACE reads; one entry per CDR3 protein. The sample lists about 340,000 distinct CDR3 sequences, 20% to 25% occurring once. Material for sequencing was PBMCs or a T cell subset sorted from them (not recorded which). Every receptor here comes from a man between 18 and 35 years old who had mild COVID-19 (a few samples of this study predate the infection). Cell type and time point are not known. Each CDR3 is given with its conserved first and last residue. Fields, in order: clone size, J gene, D gene, V gene, CDR3 DNA, CDR3 protein. D genes are given only for firm matches. Clone size is given for some rows only: seen once, a few or many times, or a class if the clone is expanded.

few | TRBJ2-2 | - | TRBV7-2 | TGTGCCAGCAGCCGTGATAACACCGGGGAGCTGTTTTTT | CASSRDNTGELFF
- | TRBJ1-5 | - | TRBV19 | TGTGCCACCACTTGGGGCCACGCAGGCGATCAGCCCCAGCATTTT | CATTWGHAGDQPQHF
- | TRBJ2-5 | TRBD2 | TRBV5-1 | TGCGCCAGCAGCTTGGCCCCGCGGGGGGACCAAGAGACCCAGTACTTC | CASSLAPRGDQETQYF
many | TRBJ2-7 | TRBD1 | TRBV29-1 | TGCAGCGTTGGATTTGAGGGGGCGCTTTACGAGCAGTACTTC | CSVGFEGALYEQYF
- | TRBJ2-5 | TRBD1 | TRBV7-7 | TGTGCTAGCAGCTTATACAGGGGTCCCCAAGAGACCCAGTACTTC | CASSLYRGPQETQYF
- | TRBJ1-1 | - | TRBV29-1 | TGCAGCGTTTCCCAACAGGGTATCAACACTGAAGCTTTCTTT | CSVSQQGINTEAFF
- | TRBJ2-7 | TRBD2 | TRBV7-2 | TGTGCCAGCAGCAACCCGGGACTAGCGGGGGGCTACGAGCAGTACTTC | CASSNPGLAGGYEQYF
- | TRBJ2-3 | - | TRBV4-2 | TGTGCCAGCAGCCCTCCCCTGGGCGGAAGACGCACAGATACGCAGTATTTT | CASSPPLGGRRTDTQYF
few | TRBJ2-5 | - | TRBV7-9 | TGTGCCAGCAGCTTAGTATCTCTGGTTCTAGAGACCCAGTACTTC | CASSLVSLVLETQYF
- | TRBJ1-2 | - | TRBV28 | TGTGCCAGCAGTCCGTCGGACGGCTATTATGGCTACACCTTC | CASSPSDGYYGYTF
- | TRBJ1-1 | - | TRBV7-9 | TGTGCCAGCAGCTTAGGTTCAGCGATGGCCACTGAAGCTTTCTTT | CASSLGSAMATEAFF
few | TRBJ2-2 | - | TRBV6-2/TRBV6-3 | TGTGCCAGCAGTTACGGGCCAGTTACGAACACCGGGGAGCTGTTTTTT | CASSYGPVTNTGELFF
- | TRBJ2-2 | TRBD2 | TRBV7-2 | TGTGCCAGCAGCTCCTTGCCGGCGGGGGCCGGGGAGCTGTTTTTT | CASSSLPAGAGELFF
few | TRBJ2-3 | - | TRBV3-1 | TGTGCCAGAAGGACAACCACAGATACGCAGTATTTT | CARRTTTDTQYF
- | TRBJ1-2 | - | TRBV5-1 | TGCGCCAGCAGCTTGGGTGACGGGATCTATGGCTACACCTTC | CASSLGDGIYGYTF
few | TRBJ2-1 | - | TRBV5-1 | TGCGCCAGCAGCTTGGGGGGCAGCACTTACTACAATGAGCAGTTCTTC | CASSLGGSTYYNEQFF
- | TRBJ1-3 | - | TRBV12-3/TRBV12-4 | TGTGCCAGCAGGCCCAGGCCCCTCGGAAACACCATATATTTT | CASRPRPLGNTIYF
- | TRBJ2-4 | - | TRBV7-9 | TGTGCCAGCAGCTTATTGCACATTCAGTACTTC | CASSLLHIQYF
once | TRBJ2-2 | TRBD2 | TRBV11-2 | TGTGCCAGCAGCCGGTCACTAGCGGGGACAGACGGGGAGCTGTTTTTT | CASSRSLAGTDGELFF
- | TRBJ1-2 | - | TRBV24-1 | TGTGCCACCAGTGATTCAGGACGTTATGGCTACACCTTC | CATSDSGRYGYTF
few | TRBJ2-3 | TRBD2 | TRBV20-1 | TGCAGGATGAAGCGGGGGGGCGGCACAGATACGCAGTATTTT | CRMKRGGGTDTQYF
- | TRBJ2-2 | - | TRBV7-8 | TGTGCCAGCAGCTTCAGGGGAAGCGGGGAGCTGTTTTTT | CASSFRGSGELFF
many | TRBJ2-3 | TRBD2 | TRBV27 | TGTGCCAGCAGTAACGGGGGGGAGACAGATACGCAGTATTTT | CASSNGGETDTQYF
- | TRBJ1-2 | - | TRBV13 | TGTGCCAGCAGCTTATACCGCAAGGGGCTCCACACCACGATCTATGGCTACACCTTC | CASSLYRKGLHTTIYGYTF
- | TRBJ2-5 | - | TRBV7-3 | TGTGCCAGCAGCTTAAACGGGCCCGAGTACCAAGAGACCCAGTACTTC | CASSLNGPEYQETQYF
- | TRBJ1-1 | - | TRBV18 | TGTGCCAGCTCACCAAGGTCGGCGACAGTCTCTTTCTTT | CASSPRSATVSFF
- | TRBJ1-2 | - | TRBV5-1 | TGCGCCAGCAGCTCCGGACAGAGTGGAGGCTACACCTTC | CASSSGQSGGYTF
few | TRBJ2-5 | TRBD2 | TRBV9 | TGTGCCAGCAGCGGTGTCCTAGCGGGGCAAGAGACCCAGTACTTC | CASSGVLAGQETQYF
few | TRBJ2-7 | - | TRBV7-6 | TGTGCCAGCAGCTTAGCGGGGGGCGTGGACGAGCAGTACTTC | CASSLAGGVDEQYF
few | TRBJ1-3 | - | TRBV6-5 | TGTGCCAGCAGTTACTCGGGCCTCTCTGGAAACACCATATATTTT | CASSYSGLSGNTIYF
- | TRBJ2-3 | TRBD2 | TRBV5-1 | TGCGCCAGCAGCTTGAGTTGGGGACTAGACACAGATACGCAGTATTTT | CASSLSWGLDTDTQYF
- | TRBJ2-5 | - | TRBV7-2 | TGTGCCAGCAGCTTTGCCATGGCAGAGACCCAGTACTTC | CASSFAMAETQYF
- | TRBJ2-6 | - | TRBV7-7 | TGTGCTAGCAGCCCGAACTCTGGGGCCAACGTCCTGACTTTC | CASSPNSGANVLTF
many | TRBJ2-3 | - | TRBV5-1 | TGCGCCAGCAGCTTGTTAAGCACAGATACGCAGTATTTT | CASSLLSTDTQYF
- | TRBJ1-5 | - | TRBV20-1 | TGCAGTGCTAGAGGCCAGGGTTTCTACCTGCCCCAGCATTTT | CSARGQGFYLPQHF
once | TRBJ1-1 | - | TRBV6-2/TRBV6-3 | TGTGCCAGCAGCTCTCCCCGGGACACTGAAGCTTTCTTT | CASSSPRDTEAFF
once | TRBJ1-1 | TRBD1 | TRBV7-3 | TGTGCCAGCAGCTCCGGGGGACAGGCGAACACTGAAGCTTTCTTT | CASSSGGQANTEAFF
- | TRBJ2-1 | - | TRBV7-2 | TGTGCCAGCAGCTTCAGGGTCTACAATGAGCAGTTCTTC | CASSFRVYNEQFF
- | TRBJ1-2 | TRBD1 | TRBV20-1 | TGCAGTGCCGTCCGGGACAGGGCTAACTATGGCTACACCTTC | CSAVRDRANYGYTF
few | TRBJ2-3 | - | TRBV24-1 | TGTGCCACCAGTGATTTGGGGACAGATACGCAGTATTTT | CATSDLGTDTQYF
- | TRBJ2-3 | - | TRBV6-1 | TGTGCCAGCAGTGCTTGGGGCCCAACTCCGACAGATACGCAGTATTTT | CASSAWGPTPTDTQYF
- | TRBJ2-3 | - | TRBV5-1 | TGCGCCAGCAGCTTCCAGGGTGAGGCGGATACGCAGTATTTT | CASSFQGEADTQYF
few | TRBJ2-5 | TRBD2 | TRBV28 | TGTGCCAGCAGTCCCCGCGGGAGGGTGGAGACCCAGTACTTC | CASSPRGRVETQYF
few | TRBJ2-1 | - | TRBV9 | TGTGCCAGCAGCCCAGATCCCCTCGCGTACTCAGGCGATGAGCAGTTCTTC | CASSPDPLAYSGDEQFF
- | TRBJ2-5 | TRBD2 | TRBV6-2/TRBV6-3 | TGTGCCAGCAGTTTGACTAGCGGGGAACAAGAGACCCAGTACTTC | CASSLTSGEQETQYF
- | TRBJ1-1 | - | TRBV20-1 | TGCAGTGCTCCGGTCGAGAACACTGAAGCTTTCTTT | CSAPVENTEAFF
- | TRBJ2-6 | - | TRBV7-9 | TGTGCCAGCAGCCAATCGGACATGACTAGGGGGGCCAACGTCCTGACTTTC | CASSQSDMTRGANVLTF
many | TRBJ2-1 | TRBD2 | TRBV5-1 | TGCGCCAGCAGCTCTAGCGGGGGAAACAATGAGCAGTTCTTC | CASSSSGGNNEQFF
few | TRBJ2-3 | - | TRBV7-9 | TGTGCCAGCAGCTTTCAATTGGCCGGCGGCACAGATACGCAGTATTTT | CASSFQLAGGTDTQYF
few | TRBJ2-2 | - | TRBV20-1 | TGCAGTGCTAGAGAACCAGGGTCGAACACCGGTGAGCTGTTTTTT | CSAREPGSNTGELFF
few | TRBJ2-6 | - | TRBV20-1 | TGCAGTGCCAATGCCCGGGGCTTCGGGGCCAACGTCCTGACTTTC | CSANARGFGANVLTF
few | TRBJ1-3 | - | TRBV6-5 | TGTGCCAGCAGTTACTCGATCCCGGGTCAGCCCTATTCTGGAAACACCATATATTTT | CASSYSIPGQPYSGNTIYF
- | TRBJ2-1 | - | TRBV4-1 | TGCGCCAGCAGCCAAGATGGGTACGTAGGGGGAAATGAGCAGTTCTTC | CASSQDGYVGGNEQFF